This TCR beta chain is from a study of Ad26.COV2.S vaccination and SARS-CoV-2 variants. Across the whole study: Each vaccinee took Ad26.COV2.S intramuscularly, once or twice 56 days apart.

Worth noting for this clone: The antigen is not known.

Whole-study results and caveats: Measurements of TCR breadth and depth may have given underestimates of the total T cell responses.

This CDR3 spans 14 amino acids. Germline V CDR1 and CDR2: KGHDR, SFDVKD. With 4 bases removed from V and 2 bases from J, the gap between germline ends came to 8 bases. Treatment meaning: over 15 received Ad26.COV2.S at low or high dose, single or two shots; about five received placebo; per-sample allocation not given. After the first vaccine or placebo injection, samples were drawn on day 63. Assay: immunoSEQ multiplex PCR; the TCRdb copy retains only in-frame clones and omits some. The sample holds roughly 250,000 clones, around nine tenths seen once. This sample comprised peripheral blood, obtained in a trial of Ad26.COV2.S vaccine versus placebo. The chain employs TRBV24-1 and TRBJ1-5, with D perhaps TRBD1 (6 bases). This sequence was found in a person aged 18-65 years who received the Ad26.COV2.S COVID-19 vaccine or a placebo. CDR3 DNA sequence: TGTGCCACCAGTGAAGGGGGAGGCAATCAGCCCCAGCATTTT. Amino acids: CATSEGGGNQPQHF.